These 5 T cell receptor beta chains were sequenced from one sample in a study of blood T cell repertoires in COVID-19 (dated by TCRdb to the early 2020s). Libraries were prepared through the immunoSEQ multiplex PCR assay. The immuneACCESS repertoire file appears here via TCRdb, limited to in-frame rearrangements. These files lack a portion of the clones; in checked studies, under half of the deficit traces to unresolved V genes, and the cause of the others is not known. For this sample there are around 25,000 clones; approximately 87% appear just once. The biggest ten clones account for 7.5% to 9% of the sample. What was sequenced was peripheral blood. These receptors all come from a human donor in a cohort sampled during active COVID-19.

The V gene is TRBV6-5, the J gene TRBJ1-1, with D unclear. This CDR3 contains 13 residues. Trimming removed 3 bases at V and 1 base at J, with 6 bases between. CDR1 and CDR2 from the germline V gene are MNHEY and SVGAGI. CDR3 region: CASSYKRNTEAFF. In DNA form, the CDR3 reads TGTGCCAGCAGTTATAAGAGGAACACTGAAGCTTTCTTT.

This chain links TRBV5-1 with TRBJ2-1, with D maybe TRBD2 (5 bases). Germline CDR1 SGHRS, CDR2 YFSETQ. V was trimmed by 4 bases and J by 6 bases, leaving 20 bases between them. This CDR3 spans 16 amino acids. The CDR3 sequence is CASSIGRVRGLNEQFF. CDR3 coding DNA: TGCGCCAGCAGCATTGGTAGGGTTCGAGGGCTCAATGAGCAGTTCTTC. The full variable domain, with the rest looked up from reference TRBV5-1 and TRBJ2-1, is KAGVTQTPRYLIKTRGQQVTLSCSPISGHRSVSWYQQTPGQGLQFLFEYFSETQRNKGNFPGRFSGRQFSNSRSEMNVSTLELGDSALYLCASSIGRVRGLNEQFFGPGTRLTVL.

V usage is TRBV7-6 and J usage is TRBJ2-3; 15 bases are a match to TRBD2. The CDR3 has 16 amino acids. The germline V gene has CDR1 SGHVS and CDR2 FNYEAQ. Unmatched junction bases numbered 6, after V lost 5 bases and J lost 6 bases. DNA for the CDR3: TGTGCCAGCAGCCCGGGGACTAGCGGGAGGCATGATACGCAGTATTTT. It encodes CASSPGTSGRHDTQYF.

This rearrangement joins TRBV27 to TRBJ2-2; 8 bases are a match to TRBD1. CDR1 is MNHEY, CDR2 SMNVEV, per germline (reference sequence). The CDR3 has 15 residues. The V and J ends lost 5 bases and 3 bases, in that order; junction bases with no gene match: 5. The CDR3 is CASSRGQEDTGELFF. For the CDR3, the DNA is TGTGCCAGCAGTAGGGGACAGGAGGACACCGGGGAGCTGTTTTTT.

V is TRBV5-1 and J is TRBJ1-1, with 7 bases that match TRBD1. The CDR3 consists of 18 residues. From germline, CDR1 is SGHRS and CDR2 YFSETQ. J gave up 0 bases and V 1 base, and 12 bases lay outside the gene matches. For the CDR3, the DNA is TGCGCCAGCAGCTTGACCCCTCCCTCGACAGGGTTGAACACTGAAGCTTTCTTT. It encodes CASSLTPPSTGLNTEAFF.